This T cell receptor beta chain was retrieved from a study of neoadjuvant nivolumab and ipilimumab in lung cancer. Looking at the study overall: The combination arm added day-1 ipilimumab 1 mg/kg to nivolumab 3 mg/kg on days 1, 15, 29.

Generated by immunoSEQ multiplex PCR, the TCRdb table keeps only in-frame clones and is missing some. Among 8,500 to 10,000 clones, approximately 71% were seen once, and the ten largest hold 7.5%. Study-wide results and limits: Only two of four nivolumab-treated tumors gained richness and clonality by surgery. Pathologic regression was not significantly tied to TCR clonality. Resected-tumor TCR richness correlated positively with pretherapy blood richness.

This clone has a handful of counts. Its target is not known. The ends were cut back, 7 bases at V and 1 base at J, with 11 bases in the middle. The CDR3 length is 14 residues. Germline V gene sequence: CDR1 MNHNS, CDR2 SASEGT. Sequencing was performed on tumor tissue, taken after neoadjuvant nivolumab, alone or with ipilimumab, at or shortly before surgery. The receptor was derived from an adult with non-small cell lung cancer. Some clones in this sample may be carry-over from other donors' samples. The chain couples TRBV6-1 to TRBJ1-5; tentatively, D is TRBD1 (6 bases). In nucleotides, the CDR3 is TGTGCCAGCAATCCGACAGGAAGCAATCAGCCCCAGCATTTT. Its protein product is CASNPTGSNQPQHF.